A single sample gave rise to the 20 T cell receptor beta chains below, sequenced in a study of blood T cell repertoires in COVID-19. Generated by immunoSEQ multiplex PCR, the TCRdb table keeps only in-frame clones and is missing some. In the table there are some 250,000 clones, about 80% of which are singletons. Sequencing was performed on PBMCs or T cells enriched from blood (not recorded which). The receptor set was obtained from a middle-aged man who had recovered from COVID-19.

The chain uses TRBV18 and TRBJ1-2; perhaps TRBD1 as D (5 bases). Germline loops: CDR1 KGHSH, CDR2 LQKENI. There are 14 residues in the CDR3. Between the trimmed V and J ends, which lost 3 bases and 5 bases, there was a span of 13 bases. The CDR3 nucleotides read TGTGCCAGCTCACCTTCAGGGTACCTTTATGGCTACACCTTC. This translates into CASSPSGYLYGYTF.

This clone was seen more than once but under ten times. This chain joins TRBV7-2 and TRBJ2-7, with 8 bases matching TRBD2. Germline V gene data show CDR1 as SGHTA and CDR2 as FQGNSA. There are 14 residues in the CDR3. Trimming removed 4 bases from V and 4 bases from J; junction bases left unmatched: 6. CDR3 in amino acids: CASSSVAGFYEQYF. DNA for the CDR3: TGTGCCAGCAGCTCCGTAGCGGGGTTTTACGAGCAGTACTTC.

For the CDR3, the DNA is TGTGCCAGCAACAGGGAGAAAGAAGGCTACACCTTC. Translation gives CASNREKEGYTF. The V gene is TRBV19, the J gene TRBJ1-2; possible D gene TRBD1, 6 bases. Trimming cost V 9 bases and J 8 bases, with 16 bases left between them. Germline V gene lookup returns CDR1 LNHDA and CDR2 SQIVND (reference sequence). The CDR3 is 12 residues long.

The sample holds one count of this clone. This chain connects TRBV5-1 to TRBJ2-3, with 9 bases matching TRBD1. Germline CDR1 and CDR2: SGHRS and YFSETQ. V lost 0 bases, J lost 4 bases, and 9 bases stayed unmatched. The CDR3 length is 17 residues. CDR3 sequence reads: CASSLEIQGAGADTQYF. Here the CDR3 DNA reads TGCGCCAGCAGCTTGGAAATACAGGGGGCTGGCGCAGATACGCAGTATTTT.

The gene calls are TRBV19 and TRBJ2-3, with 12 bases aligning to TRBD2. Trimming at V came to 5 bases and at J to 0 bases, leaving 18 bases not matched to a gene. The CDR3 is 21 residues long. Germline CDR1 reads LNHDA; CDR2 reads SQIVND (reference sequence). This CDR3 is CASSSSLLAGGPLLSTDTQYF. CDR3 in DNA: TGTGCCAGTAGTTCTTCCCTACTAGCGGGGGGCCCCCTTCTTAGCACAGATACGCAGTATTTT.

The chain combines TRBV7-2 with TRBJ1-5; D is undetermined. The CDR3 is made up of 15 amino acids. From germline, CDR1 is SGHTA and CDR2 FQGNSA. V was shortened by 5 bases and J by 1 base, with 12 bases between the two germline ends. The CDR3 region is CASSHNSASNQPQHF. CDR3 in DNA: TGTGCCAGCAGCCATAATAGCGCCAGCAATCAGCCCCAGCATTTT.

The chain couples TRBV7-3 to TRBJ2-2; D is possibly TRBD1 (6 bases). Between the trimmed V and J ends, which lost 1 base and 8 bases, there was a span of 14 bases. Germline assignment: CDR1 SGHTA and CDR2 FQGTGA. The CDR3 runs to 15 residues. The CDR3 nucleotides are TGTGCCAGCAGCTTAAGGCTGGGGGCAGCAGGGGAGCTGTTTTTT. Translation: CASSLRLGAAGELFF.

J is TRBJ2-1 and V is TRBV7-2, with 7 bases fitting TRBD2. CDR1 and CDR2 from the germline V gene are SGHTA and FQGNSA. V trimming: 2 bases; J trimming: 0 bases; junction bases outside the gene matches: 10. The CDR3 covers 18 residues. CDR3 protein: CASSLRASGLSSYNEQFF. CDR3 sequence (DNA): TGTGCCAGCAGCTTACGGGCTAGCGGACTGAGCTCCTACAATGAGCAGTTCTTC.

The J gene is TRBJ2-1, the V gene TRBV9; D not certain. CDR1 is SGDLS, CDR2 YYNGEE, per germline. V lost 0 bases and J lost 8, with 9 bases in between. This CDR3 spans 13 amino acids. The CDR3 coding sequence is TGTGCCAGCAGCGTAGTCTCTATGGATGAGCAGTTCTTC. Its protein product is CASSVVSMDEQFF.

CDR3 DNA: TGTGCCAGCAGCCCGAGGACAACTGGAAACACCATATATTTT. It yields the protein CASSPRTTGNTIYF. The chain employs TRBV9 and TRBJ1-3, with a tentative D call TRBD1 (5 bases). Trimming removed 4 bases at V and 2 bases at J, with 10 bases between. CDR3 length equals 14 residues. Germline CDR1 is SGDLS and CDR2 is YYNGEE.

This chain links TRBV11-3 with TRBJ2-5, with D possibly being TRBD2 (6 bases). Germline V gene data show CDR1 as SGHNT and CDR2 as YENEEA. Trimming pared 4 bases from V and 4 bases from J, leaving 16 bases between. The CDR3 length is 15 residues. CDR3 bases: TGTGCCAGCAGCTCCGCGGGAACGGGGGTAGAGACCCAGTACTTC. Encoded protein: CASSSAGTGVETQYF.

The rearrangement links TRBV5-1 to TRBJ1-5; 8 bases map to TRBD1. J gave up 7 bases and V 0 bases, and 6 bases lay outside the gene matches. The germline CDR1 and CDR2 sequences are SGHRS and YFSETQ. The CDR3 has 15 amino acids. In nucleotides, the CDR3 is TGCGCCAGCAGCTTGGAGTCAGGGGGCAGACAGCCCCAGCATTTT. Translating gives CASSLESGGRQPQHF.

This chain joins TRBV12-3 or TRBV12-4 and TRBJ1-6, with TRBD1 as a possible D gene (5 bases). This CDR3 has 13 residues. V was pared by 7 bases and J by 4 bases, with 8 bases between. The DNA for the CDR3 is TGTGCCAGCAAGGGGTCTTATAATTCACCCCTCCACTTT. This translates into CASKGSYNSPLHF.

The chain combines TRBV7-2 with TRBJ1-2, with D possibly matching TRBD1 (5 bases). The ends were cut back, 0 bases at V and 3 bases at J, with 14 bases in the middle. Germline-derived CDR1 and CDR2 are SGHTA and FQGNSA. This CDR3 comprises 16 residues. CDR3 residues: CASSLAGRHPDYGYTF. In DNA form, the CDR3 reads TGTGCCAGCAGCTTAGCGGGGCGACATCCGGACTATGGCTACACCTTC.

V usage is TRBV2 and J usage is TRBJ2-2; 9 positions agree with TRBD2. Germline CDR1 is SNHLY and CDR2 is FYNNEI. The trim removed 7 bases at V and 3 bases at J, leaving 6 bases unmatched. The CDR3 extends over 15 amino acids. The CDR3: CASKGAGGHTGELFF. The CDR3 nucleotides read TGTGCCAGCAAGGGGGCGGGAGGGCACACCGGGGAGCTGTTTTTT.

The rearrangement joins TRBV9 to TRBJ1-5, with 10 bases fitting TRBD1. V lost 3 bases and J lost 6; bases outside the gene matches: 6. This CDR3 has 15 amino acids. CDR1 and CDR2 (germline): SGDLS, YYNGEE. The CDR3 spells CASSAGQGMGQPQHF. The CDR3 nucleotides are TGTGCCAGCAGCGCGGGACAGGGGATGGGTCAGCCCCAGCATTTT.

This clone was seen a single time. DNA for the CDR3: TGTGCCAGCAGCCGGACTCGCGGGGGGGAAGGGACCGGGGAGCTGTTTTTT. Amino acid sequence: CASSRTRGGEGTGELFF. The gene calls are TRBV5-4 and TRBJ2-2, with 9 positions matching TRBD2. Trimming removed 4 bases from V and 5 bases from J; junction bases left unmatched: 12. The CDR3 is made up of 17 amino acids. The germline gives CDR1 SGHNT, CDR2 YYREEE (reference sequence).

This clone was seen a single time. The V gene is TRBV27, the J gene TRBJ2-1; 9 positions agree with TRBD1. V trimming: 5 bases; J trimming: 3 bases; junction bases outside the gene matches: 8. CDR3 length: 16 amino acids. Germline assignment: CDR1 MNHEY and CDR2 SMNVEV (reference sequence). CDR3 sequence reads: CASSLLGQGNYNEQFF. The CDR3 coding sequence is TGTGCCAGCAGTCTATTGGGACAGGGAAACTACAATGAGCAGTTCTTC.

The chain links TRBV5-6 to TRBJ2-2; TRBD1 is a possible D gene (6 bases). The length of the CDR3 is 19 residues. With 7 bases removed from V and 0 bases from J, the gap between germline ends came to 25 bases. The germline gives CDR1 SGHDT, CDR2 YYEEEE. The CDR3 DNA follows: TGTGCCAGCCAAAGCTTGAGTTACAGGGTCTGGGCGAACACCGGGGAGCTGTTTTTT. Translating gives CASQSLSYRVWANTGELFF.

The chain couples TRBV28 to TRBJ2-3, with D tentatively TRBD2 (6 bases). V lost 4 bases and J lost 0, with 11 bases in between. The CDR3 consists of 15 residues. Germline-derived CDR1 and CDR2 are MDHEN and SYDVKM. The CDR3 DNA sequence: TGTGCCAGCAGTTCACCGGGGGATAGCACAGATACGCAGTATTTT. Protein sequence: CASSSPGDSTDTQYF.